This T cell receptor beta chain was observed in a study of T cells in Graves' hyperthyroidism and ophthalmopathy. Study overall: Blood from the periphery was taken at initial diagnosis, before any treatment.

10 ml fresh peripheral blood yielded the PBMCs. This clonotype showed up many times. Its target is unknown. CDR1 and CDR2 (germline): SGHAT, FQNNGV. This CDR3 is 14 amino acids long. The trim removed 4 bases at V and 8 bases at J, leaving 5 bases unmatched. Study-level points and caveats: The blood repertoire included most of the expanded thyroid clonotypes above 0.001.

Template material for amplifying TCR beta CDR3 regions consisted of RNA transcripts. Researchers ran a first-round RT-PCR on the TCR CDR3 using the HTBI primer set. TCRdb itself ran the multiplex PCR reads through MiXCR, one entry per CDR3 protein. Of approximately 530,000 distinct CDR3 sequences listed, just under 20% are singletons. The source is a man between 40 and 49 years old with Graves' ophthalmopathy. Sequences were obtained from blood. This chain uses TRBV11-2 with TRBJ1-6, with TRBD1 identical over 7 bases. The CDR3 nucleotides read TGTGCCAGCAGCTCCAGGGGGGGGGATTCACCCCTCCACTTT. Translated, it gives CASSSRGGDSPLHF.